Sequencing of this TCR beta chain was carried out in a study of neurological immune-mediated disorders. Study at large: Among the approximately 35 patients with multiple sclerosis, some 31 were relapsing-remitting, while 3 were secondary progressive.

The cell input for sorted libraries was about a million, and those cells were CD4+ or CD8+ T cells. MiXCR, applied by TCRdb to the 5' RACE reads, yields one record per CDR3 protein. The repertoire holds about 55,000 distinct CDR3 sequences, with about 4.2% as singletons. This clonotype was recorded at least ten times. The specimen was CD4+ T cells from blood. The receptor was isolated from a middle-aged woman with multiple sclerosis.

For the CDR3, the DNA is TGCGCCAGCAGCTTGGTTCAGGCTGACACCGGGGAGCTGTTTTTT. Encoded protein: CASSLVQADTGELFF. This rearrangement joins TRBV5-1 to TRBJ2-2; D not resolved. The germline V and J ends were trimmed by 0 bases and 3 bases, with 9 bases remaining between them. Per the germline V gene, CDR1 is SGHRS and CDR2 is YFSETQ. The CDR3 sequence is 15 residues long. Full variable domain (missing parts from reference TRBV5-1 and TRBJ2-2): KAGVTQTPRYLIKTRGQQVTLSCSPISGHRSVSWYQQTPGQGLQFLFEYFSETQRNKGNFPGRFSGRQFSNSRSEMNVSTLELGDSALYLCASSLVQADTGELFFGEGSRLTVL.